This TCR beta chain stems from a study of regulatory T cells in long-lasting Graves disease (dated by TCRdb to about 2021). Regarding the research as a whole: Persistent Graves' disease was defined as persistently positive TSH receptor autoantibodies together with antithyroid drug treatment for over 5 years. A total of around 35 samples underwent TCR sequencing, from some 13 patients with persistent Graves' disease and roughly 20 patients with newly diagnosed Graves' disease. This study used TCR sequencing and RNA sequencing of peripheral blood to compare persistent Graves' disease patients against newly diagnosed Graves' disease patients. The study was registered as a clinical trial and conducted in China. Antithyroid drugs had been taken for approximately 10 years on average by persistent Graves' disease patients in the clinical cohort.

Receptors were amplified or captured by multiplex PCR. TCRdb names Illumina HiSeq 4000 as the instrument used. TCR beta libraries were built with iRepertoire HTBI primers and Arm-PCR amplification of CDR3 regions. PCR products were gel purified before sequencing. As for how the authors treated the data: Across samples, fewer than 70 TRBV and 13 to 15 TRBJ segments were identified and used for gene usage analysis of CDR3 amino acid clonotypes. COPE and FqMerger were used to merge filtered high-quality paired reads into contigs. BLAST was used to align contigs to the IMGT TRBV, TRBD and TRBJ reference genes, and CDR3 was defined following IMGT. Any clonotype with a frequency above 0.1% was counted as a highly expanded clone. Shannon entropy served as the measure of repertoire diversity, while the Gini coefficient captured V-J evenness. Clonotypes shared by more than one individual were considered public. TCRdb cleaned the public reads at Q25 with fastp, built clones with MiXCR and kept in-frame beta chains. Rows are unified per CDR3 protein, each entry keeping the most common DNA and genes. The V and J calls were not made by the authors but by TCRdb's processing. For this sample there are some 470,000 distinct CDR3 sequences; roughly 21% appear just once. Roughly 7.1% of the sample is held by the ten biggest clonotypes.

The CDR3 numbers 14 residues from cysteine through phenylalanine. Kept here is only the CDR3 DNA, which spans 42 bases and is read in frame from base 1. Taken from the germline V gene, the CDR1 and CDR2 loops are SNHLY and FYNNEI. V is cut back by 6 bases and J by 9 bases, with 7 bases in the junction unmatched. Study-level results and caveats: Sequencing and analysis were restricted to the TCR beta chain. The small sample size was acknowledged by the authors as a limitation that may reduce accuracy. Compared with newly diagnosed patients, persistent Graves' disease patients had lower TCR Shannon entropy and fewer highly expanded clones, which suggests clonal expansion. A larger number of public clonotypes was shared among persistent patients (approximately 2,600) than among newly diagnosed patients (around 870). TRBV28, TRBJ1-2 and TRBJ2-5 were preferentially used in persistent disease, while TRBV20-1 and TRBJ2-1 were favored in newly diagnosed disease. Because the primary lesion, thyroid tissue, could not be accessed, the study looked at peripheral blood alone.

This clonotype was picked up a small number of times. This receptor's antigen is unknown. No base-level quality is on record; no much larger clone is a single base apart. In the paper's terms, the time point label means: persistent/refractory GD, antithyroid drugs over 5 years with positive TRAb. RNA was extracted from PBMCs in TRIzol for both TCR sequencing and RNA sequencing. The diagnosis of Graves' disease was made according to American Thyroid Association guidelines. Patients for the study were recruited at an endocrinology department in Xi'an, China. Each patient gave about 9.1 milliliters of peripheral blood, collected in an EDTA anticoagulant tube. PBMCs were isolated by Ficoll Paque Plus density gradient separation without further T cell sorting. An Agilent 2100 Bioanalyzer and agarose gel were used to assess RNA quality, and a NanoDrop 2000 was used to measure RNA concentration.

Recombination connected TRBV2 to TRBJ2-3, and 12 junctional nucleotides match TRBD2. The sequence was collected from a female donor with Graves disease. Specimen: peripheral blood mononuclear cells (PBMCs), collected when the disease was refractory, from a patient treated with antithyroid drugs. For the CDR3, the sequence is CASRLAGGPGTQYF. The bases are TGTGCCAGCAGGCTAGCGGGAGGGCCGGGGACGCAGTATTTT.